These 21 T cell receptor beta chains were sequenced from one sample in a study of blood T cell repertoires in COVID-19. Data came from immunoSEQ multiplex PCR; TCRdb stores just in-frame clones and leaves some out. The table lists under 150,000 clones, around nine tenths of them singletons. Sequenced input: PBMCs or T cells enriched from blood (not recorded which). The receptors were sampled from a woman aged 25 to 39 with acute COVID-19.

V usage is TRBV29-1 and J usage is TRBJ2-5; TRBD2 matches 10 bases. This CDR3 comprises 16 residues. Germline loops: CDR1 SQVTM, CDR2 ANQGSEA. V shed 4 bases and J 1 base; nucleotides not matched to a gene: 9. CDR3 sequence: CSVVPLAGAGQETQYF. As DNA, the CDR3 is TGCAGCGTTGTTCCCCTAGCGGGGGCCGGCCAAGAGACCCAGTACTTC.

The rearrangement links TRBV7-2 to TRBJ2-1; 10 bases are shared with TRBD2. From germline, CDR1 is SGHTA and CDR2 FQGNSA. This CDR3 has 14 amino acids. V lost 6 bases to trimming and J lost 6 bases; unmatched junction nucleotides: 5. The CDR3 DNA reads TGTGCCAGCAGTCTAGCGGGAGCCGTCAATGAGCAGTTCTTC. Amino acid sequence: CASSLAGAVNEQFF.

The rearrangement uses TRBV29-1 and TRBJ2-3; D perhaps matches TRBD2 (6 bases). The V end lost 8 bases, the J end lost 2 bases, and 17 bases lay between the germline ends. The germline V gene encodes CDR1 SQVTM and CDR2 ANQGSEA. The CDR3 length is 14 residues. CDR3 region: CSTAGLADTDTQYF. The DNA for the CDR3 is TGCAGCACGGCGGGATTGGCGGACACAGATACGCAGTATTTT.

This clone came up once. The rearrangement links TRBV20-1 to TRBJ1-5, with 7 bases identical to TRBD1. Germline values: CDR1 DFQATT, CDR2 SNEGSKA (reference sequence). V gave up 3 bases and J gave up 2 bases; unmatched junction bases: 7. This CDR3 spans 15 amino acids. The CDR3, as DNA: TGCAGTGCTAGTCCCCGACAGGGTGGCAATCAGCCCCAGCATTTT. Its translation: CSASPRQGGNQPQHF.

This clone was found once. The genes are TRBV7-3 and TRBJ2-1; 8 positions agree with TRBD2. Germline CDR1 SGHTA, CDR2 FQGTGA. Trimming cost V 3 bases and J 7 bases; bases outside gene matches: 8. This CDR3 has 15 amino acids. The CDR3 reads CASSFLPSGGNEQFF. In DNA, the CDR3 is TGTGCCAGCAGCTTTCTACCCTCGGGGGGGAATGAGCAGTTCTTC.

The V call is TRBV2, the J call TRBJ1-5, with D unresolved. The V gene's germline CDR1 is SNHLY and CDR2 FYNNEI. Trimming took off 3 bases at V and 5 bases at J, with 11 bases between the two ends. The CDR3 is made up of 14 amino acids. The CDR3 DNA follows: TGTGCCAGCAGTGAGTCTTCCCCCTATCAGCCCCAGCATTTT. Translated, it gives CASSESSPYQPQHF.

This chain links TRBV7-9 with TRBJ1-6; tentatively, D is TRBD1 (6 bases). The CDR3 extends over 17 amino acids. V gave up 6 bases and J gave up 0 bases, with 15 bases separating them. The V gene's germline CDR1 is SEHNR and CDR2 FQNEAQ (reference sequence). The DNA for the CDR3 is TGTGCCAGCAGGCCCACTCAGGGGAGCTCCTATAATTCACCCCTCCACTTT. Translating it yields CASRPTQGSSYNSPLHF.

The J gene is TRBJ1-1, the V gene TRBV18; D is ambiguous. This CDR3 comprises 13 residues. V gave up 1 base and J gave up 0 bases, with 3 bases separating them. The germline CDR1 and CDR2 sequences are KGHSH and LQKENI. This CDR3 is CASSPLMNTEAFF. The CDR3 region has the DNA TGTGCCAGCTCACCACTTATGAACACTGAAGCTTTCTTT.

The chain has TRBV6-1 and TRBJ2-1; 12 positions agree with TRBD2. From germline, CDR1 is MNHNS and CDR2 SASEGT. J lost 5 bases, V lost 6 bases, and 8 bases had no gene match. The CDR3 spans 16 residues. In DNA form, the CDR3 reads TGTGCCAGCAGAGAAAGACTAGCGGGAGTTGACAATGAGCAGTTCTTC. As protein: CASRERLAGVDNEQFF.

The V and J genes are TRBV6-5 and TRBJ2-1, with TRBD1 identical over 7 bases. V gave up 6 bases and J gave up 4 bases; unmatched junction bases: 9. Germline lookup yields CDR1 MNHEY and CDR2 SVGAGI. The CDR3 contains 15 residues. The CDR3 loop reads CASSDQGVVYNEQFF. The CDR3 DNA sequence: TGTGCCAGCAGCGATCAGGGGGTGGTGTACAATGAGCAGTTCTTC.

This chain links TRBV5-4 with TRBJ2-7; weak D call: TRBD1 (6 bases). Germline V gene sequence: CDR1 SGHNT, CDR2 YYREEE (reference sequence). The CDR3 loop spans 15 amino acids. Trimming removed 4 bases at V and 1 base at J, with 15 bases between. In DNA, the CDR3 is TGTGCCAGCAGCCCGACCGGGACAAGTTCCTACGAGCAGTACTTC. Protein product: CASSPTGTSSYEQYF.

Details on this clone: Different DNA sequences within this sample yield the same CDR3. The CDR3 nucleotides read TGCAGCGTTGCGGTGAACACTGAAGCTTTCTTT. Its translation: CSVAVNTEAFF. The genes are TRBV29-1 and TRBJ1-1; no definite D call. This CDR3 region has 11 residues. V lost 4 bases and J 0 bases, leaving 3 bases between the germline ends. Germline CDR1 and CDR2: SQVTM and ANQGSEA.

The chain links TRBV2 to TRBJ2-7; 10 bases map to TRBD2. Germline CDR1 and CDR2: SNHLY and FYNNEI. The CDR3 is made up of 17 amino acids. The V gene end was trimmed by 5 bases and the J gene end by 1 base; junction bases not matched to a gene: 11. This CDR3 reads CASSLAGGPLLSYEQYF. The CDR3 nucleotides read TGTGCCAGCAGTTTAGCGGGAGGACCCCTCCTTTCCTACGAGCAGTACTTC. Drawing the rest from reference TRBV2 and TRBJ2-7, the complete variable domain is EPEVTQTPSHQVTQMGQEVILRCVPISNHLYFYWYRQILGQKVEFLVSFYNNEISEKSEIFDDQFSVERPDGSNFTLKIRSTKLEDSAMYFCASSLAGGPLLSYEQYFGPGTRLTVT.

The CDR3 loop is CAWNGQGNQPQHF. CDR3 nucleotides: TGTGCCTGGAATGGACAAGGCAATCAGCCCCAGCATTTT. This chain uses TRBV30 with TRBJ1-5, with D maybe TRBD1 (5 bases). The CDR3 consists of 13 residues. Trimming took 4 bases from V and 2 from J, leaving 9 bases between them. Germline V gene data show CDR1 as GTSNPN and CDR2 as SVGIG (reference sequence).

The chain recombines TRBV10-3 with TRBJ2-2; TRBD2 matches 12 bases. This CDR3 region has 15 residues. J lost 5 bases, V lost 6 bases, and 4 bases had no gene match. CDR1 is ENHRY, CDR2 SYGVKD, per germline. CDR3 nucleotide sequence: TGTGCCATCAGCCCGCTAGCGGGAGGGACCGGGGAGCTGTTTTTT. Protein: CAISPLAGGTGELFF.

The chain recombines TRBV6-6 with TRBJ1-1, with 8 nucleotides matching TRBD1. There are 13 residues in the CDR3. The germline V gene encodes CDR1 MNHNY and CDR2 SVGAGI (reference sequence). The ends lost 2 bases at V and 10 bases at J; junction bases unmatched: 6. CDR3 loop: CASSYQGQGGAFF. The CDR3 DNA reads TGTGCCAGCAGTTACCAAGGACAGGGAGGAGCTTTCTTT.

This clone appeared a single time. CDR3 region: CASSSGINYGYTF. The CDR3 nucleotides read TGTGCCAGCAGCTCAGGGATTAACTATGGCTACACCTTC. The V gene is TRBV7-2, the J gene TRBJ1-2; TRBD1 is a possible D gene (5 bases). V dropped 4 bases and J dropped 1 base, with 7 bases sitting between them. Germline CDR1 is SGHTA and CDR2 is FQGNSA. CDR3 length: 13 residues.

The chain has TRBV19 and TRBJ1-5, with 11 nucleotides matching TRBD1. The CDR3 consists of 14 residues. V lost 8 bases, J lost 6 bases, and 6 bases stayed unmatched. CDR1 and CDR2 (germline): LNHDA, SQIVND (reference sequence). Here the CDR3 reads CASRTGGRSQPQHF. In nucleotides, the CDR3 is TGTGCCAGTCGGACAGGGGGCAGGAGTCAGCCCCAGCATTTT.

V usage is TRBV18 and J usage is TRBJ1-1, with 7 bases matching TRBD1. The CDR3 contains 13 residues. Germline V gene sequence: CDR1 KGHSH, CDR2 LQKENI. The ends lost 2 bases at V and 5 bases at J; junction bases unmatched: 2. CDR3 sequence (DNA): TGTGCCAGCTCACCAGACAGGGTGACTGAAGCTTTCTTT. Protein product: CASSPDRVTEAFF.

This chain links TRBV5-1 with TRBJ1-1; D call uncertain. Germline V CDR1 and CDR2: SGHRS, YFSETQ. This CDR3 comprises 13 residues. V lost 1 base to trimming and J lost 7 bases, with 11 bases between them. CDR3 sequence reads: CASSLNIGSEAFF. In nucleotides, the CDR3 is TGCGCCAGCAGCTTGAACATTGGCAGTGAAGCTTTCTTT. Based on the CDR3 plus reference TRBV5-1 and TRBJ1-1, the full variable domain is KAGVTQTPRYLIKTRGQQVTLSCSPISGHRSVSWYQQTPGQGLQFLFEYFSETQRNKGNFPGRFSGRQFSNSRSEMNVSTLELGDSALYLCASSLNIGSEAFFGQGTRLTVV.

V is TRBV9 and J is TRBJ1-4, with 10 bases identical to TRBD1. The CDR3 sequence is 14 residues long. Trimming at V came to 3 bases and at J to 8 bases, leaving 4 bases not matched to a gene. Germline V lookup: CDR1 SGDLS, CDR2 YYNGEE. As DNA, the CDR3 is TGTGCCAGCAGCGGACAGGGGGCTGTGGAAAAACTGTTTTTT. Its translation: CASSGQGAVEKLFF.